This T cell receptor beta chain came from a study of blood T cell repertoires in COVID-19. Germline-derived CDR1 and CDR2 are MNHEY and SMNVEV (reference sequence). The CDR3 loop spans 14 amino acids. V lost 0 bases to trimming and J lost 3 bases, with 8 bases between them. TCRdb keeps only in-frame clones here, not all; method: immunoSEQ multiplex PCR. The data show roughly 400,000 clones, with roughly 86% seen just once and 2% to 2.5% held by the top ten. The chain carries TRBV27 and TRBJ1-2; D might be TRBD1 (6 bases). The specimen sequenced was PBMCs or T cells enriched from blood (not recorded which). The sequence derives from a woman between 40 and 55 years old with acute COVID-19. The CDR3 sequence is CASSLSGTHYGYTF. The CDR3 DNA is TGTGCCAGCAGTTTATCAGGGACACACTATGGCTACACCTTC.